This is a list of T cell receptor beta chains from one sample in a study of shared clonotypes between healthy human individuals. Using immunoSEQ multiplex PCR, the repertoire was profiled, and TCRdb retains in-frame clones only, with some absent. The sample consists of some 2.4 million clones, 93% of them appearing once. Sequencing was done on a sample of naive CD4+ T cells from PBMCs. The receptors stem from a man in his late teens or twenties in good health. Some clones in this sample may be carry-over from other donors' samples. Each CDR3 is given with its conserved first and last residue. The order of the fields is clone size, V gene, J gene, D gene, CDR3 DNA, CDR3 protein. The D gene is left open where the match is weak. Some rows have no size entry. The others give once, few or many, or a class for an expanded clone.

clone size: -
V gene: TRBV30
J gene: TRBJ1-3
D gene: TRBD1
CDR3 DNA: TGTGCCTGGACCCTCGGACAGGGGGCTGGAAACACCATATATTTT
CDR3 protein: CAWTLGQGAGNTIYF

clone size: -
V gene: TRBV7-9
J gene: TRBJ2-1
D gene: TRBD2
CDR3 DNA: TGTGCCAGCAGCGCGTTTGCGGGAGGGCCAGGTTGGAATGAGCAGTTCTTC
CDR3 protein: CASSAFAGGPGWNEQFF

clone size: -
V gene: TRBV5-1
J gene: TRBJ2-2
D gene: -
CDR3 DNA: TGCGCCAGCAGCTCAACGCCGCCAGGTGTGAACACCGGGGAGCTGTTTTTT
CDR3 protein: CASSSTPPGVNTGELFF

clone size: once
V gene: TRBV6-1
J gene: TRBJ1-5
D gene: -
CDR3 DNA: TGTGCCAGCAGCATAGCCGATCAGCCCCAGCATTTT
CDR3 protein: CASSIADQPQHF

clone size: -
V gene: TRBV5-1
J gene: TRBJ2-1
D gene: TRBD2
CDR3 DNA: TGCGCCAGCGGAGGGGGCGGGAGGGGCTACAATGAGCAGTTCTTC
CDR3 protein: CASGGGGRGYNEQFF

clone size: -
V gene: TRBV5-1
J gene: TRBJ2-1
D gene: TRBD2
CDR3 DNA: TGCGCCAGCAGCTTGGGTCTAGCGGGAGGAGTCAATGAGCAGTTCTTC
CDR3 protein: CASSLGLAGGVNEQFF

clone size: -
V gene: TRBV27
J gene: TRBJ1-5
D gene: TRBD1
CDR3 DNA: TGTGCCAGCAGTCCAGGGACAGGGGTCAATCAGCCCCAGCATTTT
CDR3 protein: CASSPGTGVNQPQHF

clone size: -
V gene: TRBV28
J gene: TRBJ2-7
D gene: TRBD2
CDR3 DNA: TGTGCCAGCCGGGGAGCGGGAGAGTGGTCCTACGAGCAGTACTTC
CDR3 protein: CASRGAGEWSYEQYF

clone size: -
V gene: TRBV21-1
J gene: TRBJ1-2
D gene: -
CDR3 DNA: TGTGCCAGCAGCACCGCTGGGACAGGGGAAGACTATGGCTACACCTTC
CDR3 protein: CASSTAGTGEDYGYTF

clone size: -
V gene: TRBV7-2
J gene: TRBJ2-2
D gene: TRBD1
CDR3 DNA: TGTGCCAGCAGCTTAGTTAGTACAGGGGGTAATACCGGGGAGCTGTTTTTT
CDR3 protein: CASSLVSTGGNTGELFF

clone size: -
V gene: TRBV7-9
J gene: TRBJ2-7
D gene: TRBD2
CDR3 DNA: TGTGCCAGCAGCCGGAGAGCGGGAGCCTCCGACGAGCAGTACTTC
CDR3 protein: CASSRRAGASDEQYF

clone size: -
V gene: TRBV7-2
J gene: TRBJ2-1
D gene: -
CDR3 DNA: TGTGCCAGCAGCTTGTTACCCTTCTCCTACAATGAGCAGTTCTTC
CDR3 protein: CASSLLPFSYNEQFF

clone size: once
V gene: TRBV19
J gene: TRBJ2-6
D gene: TRBD2
CDR3 DNA: TGTGCCAGATTGTTAGCGGGAGTGCGCTCTGGGGCCAACGTCCTGACTTTC
CDR3 protein: CARLLAGVRSGANVLTF

clone size: -
V gene: TRBV19
J gene: TRBJ1-3
D gene: -
CDR3 DNA: TGTGCCAGTAGTATACGGGGCGTAGCGTCTGGAAACACCATATATTTT
CDR3 protein: CASSIRGVASGNTIYF

clone size: few
V gene: TRBV28
J gene: TRBJ2-2
D gene: -
CDR3 DNA: TGTGCCAGCAGTCCGAGGCTCCCAAACGCCGGGGAGCTGTTTTTT
CDR3 protein: CASSPRLPNAGELFF

clone size: -
V gene: TRBV28
J gene: TRBJ1-5
D gene: TRBD1
CDR3 DNA: TGTGCCAGCAGCATCACAGGGGTGGGAGTGGCAGCCAATCAGCCCCAGCATTTT
CDR3 protein: CASSITGVGVAANQPQHF

clone size: -
V gene: TRBV7-2
J gene: TRBJ2-1
D gene: TRBD2
CDR3 DNA: TGTGCCAGCAGCTCGTGGACTAGCGGGGGCTACAATGAGCAGTTCTTC
CDR3 protein: CASSSWTSGGYNEQFF

clone size: -
V gene: TRBV6-5
J gene: TRBJ1-1
D gene: -
CDR3 DNA: TGTGCCAGCAGTTACGCGGGGACACACTACCCCACTGAAGCTTTCTTT
CDR3 protein: CASSYAGTHYPTEAFF

clone size: -
V gene: TRBV4-1
J gene: TRBJ2-7
D gene: TRBD2
CDR3 DNA: TGCGCCAGCAGCCAAAGGCTAGCGGGCTTGAGCTCCTACGAGCAGTACTTC
CDR3 protein: CASSQRLAGLSSYEQYF

clone size: -
V gene: TRBV7-9
J gene: TRBJ2-5
D gene: TRBD2
CDR3 DNA: TGTGCCAGCAGCTGGGCTAGCGGGAGCGAACCCCAAGAGACCCAGTACTTC
CDR3 protein: CASSWASGSEPQETQYF

clone size: -
V gene: TRBV13
J gene: TRBJ2-2
D gene: TRBD2
CDR3 DNA: TGTGCCAGCAGCCGGTGGCCTAGCGGAAACACCGGGGAGCTGTTTTTT
CDR3 protein: CASSRWPSGNTGELFF

clone size: -
V gene: TRBV7-9
J gene: TRBJ1-4
D gene: -
CDR3 DNA: TGTGCCAGCAGCCAAATGGGGAATAATGAAAAACTGTTTTTT
CDR3 protein: CASSQMGNNEKLFF

clone size: -
V gene: TRBV5-1
J gene: TRBJ2-2
D gene: -
CDR3 DNA: TGCGCCAGCAGCACGGTAGGGGCGTACACCGGGGAGCTGTTTTTT
CDR3 protein: CASSTVGAYTGELFF

clone size: -
V gene: TRBV18
J gene: TRBJ2-6
D gene: -
CDR3 DNA: TGTGCCAGCTCACCCGGGGCTTCTGGGGCCAACGTCCTGACTTTC
CDR3 protein: CASSPGASGANVLTF

clone size: -
V gene: TRBV11-2
J gene: TRBJ2-1
D gene: -
CDR3 DNA: TGTGCCAGCAGCTTAGATAGCGCTGCCAATGAGCAGTTCTTC
CDR3 protein: CASSLDSAANEQFF

clone size: -
V gene: TRBV7-9
J gene: TRBJ1-1
D gene: -
CDR3 DNA: TGTGCCAGCAGCCCAATGTGGGGTGAAGCTTTCTTT
CDR3 protein: CASSPMWGEAFF

clone size: -
V gene: TRBV15
J gene: TRBJ1-5
D gene: -
CDR3 DNA: TGTGCCACCAGCAGCGACCTACAGTATCAGCCCCAGCATTTT
CDR3 protein: CATSSDLQYQPQHF

clone size: -
V gene: TRBV7-9
J gene: TRBJ2-1
D gene: -
CDR3 DNA: TGTGCCAGCAGCTCATCTAACAATGAGCAGTTCTTC
CDR3 protein: CASSSSNNEQFF

clone size: -
V gene: TRBV5-8
J gene: TRBJ2-2
D gene: TRBD1
CDR3 DNA: TGTGCCAGCAGCCCGGTTGGACAGGGTAGCACCGGGGAGCTGTTTTTT
CDR3 protein: CASSPVGQGSTGELFF

clone size: -
V gene: TRBV28
J gene: TRBJ2-5
D gene: -
CDR3 DNA: TGTGCCAGCCTCCCCGCAGGCGAAGAGACCCAGTACTTC
CDR3 protein: CASLPAGEETQYF

clone size: once
V gene: TRBV4-2
J gene: TRBJ2-7
D gene: -
CDR3 DNA: TGTGCCAGCAGCCAAGATAGGGGCAGACCTTCCTACGAGCAGTACTTC
CDR3 protein: CASSQDRGRPSYEQYF

clone size: -
V gene: TRBV28
J gene: TRBJ1-2
D gene: -
CDR3 DNA: TGTGCCAGCAGCAGTTTTGTGGGGGGCTCAGTTGGCTACACCTTC
CDR3 protein: CASSSFVGGSVGYTF

clone size: -
V gene: TRBV7-6
J gene: TRBJ2-1
D gene: TRBD2
CDR3 DNA: TGTGCCAGCAGCCCGTCAACCTCTAGCGGGAGGCCTAATGAGCAGTTCTTC
CDR3 protein: CASSPSTSSGRPNEQFF

clone size: -
V gene: TRBV5-1
J gene: TRBJ2-7
D gene: -
CDR3 DNA: TGCGCCAGCAGCCCGGGGACGCCTCTGTGGGAGCAGTACTTC
CDR3 protein: CASSPGTPLWEQYF

clone size: -
V gene: TRBV15
J gene: TRBJ2-2
D gene: TRBD2
CDR3 DNA: TGTGCCACCAGCAGAGATCTTAGCGCGGGAGACACCGGGGAGCTGTTTTTT
CDR3 protein: CATSRDLSAGDTGELFF

clone size: -
V gene: TRBV2
J gene: TRBJ2-1
D gene: TRBD2
CDR3 DNA: TGTGCCAGCAGGAGAGGACTAGCGTCCTACAATGAGCAGTTCTTC
CDR3 protein: CASRRGLASYNEQFF

clone size: -
V gene: TRBV30
J gene: TRBJ2-1
D gene: -
CDR3 DNA: TGTGCCTGGTCCTCGTCCGGCAATGAGCAGTTCTTC
CDR3 protein: CAWSSSGNEQFF

clone size: -
V gene: TRBV5-1
J gene: TRBJ2-7
D gene: TRBD2
CDR3 DNA: TGCGCCAGCAGCCCCCTAGCGGGAGGGTCCTACGAGCAGTACTTC
CDR3 protein: CASSPLAGGSYEQYF

clone size: -
V gene: TRBV5-1
J gene: TRBJ2-7
D gene: -
CDR3 DNA: TGCGCCAGCAGCCCGATGGTGGCAGGGGAGCAGTACTTC
CDR3 protein: CASSPMVAGEQYF

clone size: -
V gene: TRBV7-9
J gene: TRBJ2-5
D gene: TRBD2
CDR3 DNA: TGTGCCAGCAGCCCGCTCGGCGGGAGGCCCCTTGAGACCCAGTACTTC
CDR3 protein: CASSPLGGRPLETQYF

clone size: few
V gene: TRBV4-2
J gene: TRBJ1-1
D gene: -
CDR3 DNA: TGTGCCAGCAGCCAAGATGGTCCAACTGAAGCTTTCTTT
CDR3 protein: CASSQDGPTEAFF